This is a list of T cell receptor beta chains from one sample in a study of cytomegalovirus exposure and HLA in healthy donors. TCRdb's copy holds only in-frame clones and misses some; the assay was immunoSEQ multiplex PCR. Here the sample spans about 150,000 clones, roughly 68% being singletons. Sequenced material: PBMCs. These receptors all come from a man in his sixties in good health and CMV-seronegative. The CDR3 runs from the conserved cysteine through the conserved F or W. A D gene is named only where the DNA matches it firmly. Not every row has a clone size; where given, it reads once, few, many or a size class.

TGTAGTAGCGGGAGGGAGGGCACAGATACGCAGTATTTT CSSGREGTDTQYF TRBD2 TRBJ2-3 TRBV27 - 13
TGCGCCAGCAGCCGAGACAGGGGAGAAGCTTTCTTT CASSRDRGEAFF TRBD1 TRBJ1-1 TRBV5-1 few 12
TGTGCCAGCAGTTCAGGACAGCGAAGCTGGAACACTGAAGCTTTCTTT CASSSGQRSWNTEAFF - TRBJ1-1 TRBV28 - 16
TGTGCCAGCAGCCTCGCTAGCGGGGGTGAGCAGTTCTTC CASSLASGGEQFF TRBD2 TRBJ2-1 TRBV7-8 once 13
TGTGCCAGCAGCTTAACGGCTAGCGGGAGGAGACAAGAGACCCAGTACTTC CASSLTASGRRQETQYF TRBD2 TRBJ2-5 TRBV13 - 17
TGTGCCAGCAGTTACCATCTAGCGGGAGAGTCCTACGAGCAGTACTTC CASSYHLAGESYEQYF TRBD2 TRBJ2-7 TRBV6-6 - 16
TGTGCCAGCAGTTACCTTCCACAGTTTTATAATGAAAAACTGTTTTTT CASSYLPQFYNEKLFF - TRBJ1-4 TRBV6-6 once 16
TGTGCCAGCAGCTTAGGGACTAGCGGAAACACCGGGGAGCTGTTTTTT CASSLGTSGNTGELFF TRBD2 TRBJ2-2 TRBV7-6 - 16
TGTGCCAGCAGTTTATCAGACAACTACGAGCAGTACTTC CASSLSDNYEQYF - TRBJ2-7 TRBV27 few 13
TGTGCCAGCAATCCTTTAGGGAGGGCTAATGAAAAACTGTTTTTT CASNPLGRANEKLFF - TRBJ1-4 TRBV7-9 - 15
TGTGCCAGCAGGTTACAGGGTCTCGTCACTGAAGCTTTCTTT CASRLQGLVTEAFF - TRBJ1-1 TRBV28 - 14
TGTGCCAGCAGCTTGAGAACACCTCTCTATGGCTACACCTTC CASSLRTPLYGYTF - TRBJ1-2 TRBV5-6 few 14
TGTGCCAGCAGTTTACGAGGGTCTGGCTACACCTTC CASSLRGSGYTF - TRBJ1-2 TRBV28 - 12
TGCAGCGCCTCAGGGAACACTGAAGCTTTCTTT CSASGNTEAFF - TRBJ1-1 TRBV29-1 - 11
TGTGCCAGCGGAGGCATACAGACGTTTTATAGCAATCAGCCCCAGCATTTT CASGGIQTFYSNQPQHF - TRBJ1-5 TRBV2 - 17
TGTGCCAGCAGTCATCGGGAAAATAGCAATCAGCCCCAGCATTTT CASSHRENSNQPQHF - TRBJ1-5 TRBV6-6 - 15
TGTGCCAGCAGCTCACGATTTAGCGGGGGGGACTACACCGGGGAGCTGTTTTTT CASSSRFSGGDYTGELFF TRBD2 TRBJ2-2 TRBV5-4 - 18
TGTGCCAGCAGCCCCCGGGGACAGCAGCACTTCTTC CASSPRGQQHFF TRBD1 TRBJ2-1 TRBV7-2 - 12
TGTGCCAGCAGCTTAGGGACTTCGGAGGACAATGAGCAGTTCTTC CASSLGTSEDNEQFF - TRBJ2-1 TRBV11-2 once 15
TGTGCCAGCAGTTTAGGAGGCCGCCATCGCTCTGGGGCCAACGTCCTGACTTTC CASSLGGRHRSGANVLTF - TRBJ2-6 TRBV28 - 18
TGCGCCAGCAGCACCGGATCGGGGGAGAGGAATGAGCAGTTCTTC CASSTGSGERNEQFF - TRBJ2-1 TRBV4-1 few 15
TGCGCCAGCAGCTTGGCCGGTGACTATGGCTACACCTTC CASSLAGDYGYTF - TRBJ1-2 TRBV5-1 - 13
TGTGCCAGCAGCTTCCGGGAGGCCACCTACAATGAGCAGTTCTTC CASSFREATYNEQFF TRBD2 TRBJ2-1 TRBV7-9 - 15
TGCGCCAGCAGTTCGACAGGGGCGAGGAGCCAGCCCCAGCATTTT CASSSTGARSQPQHF TRBD1 TRBJ1-5 TRBV5-1 - 15
TGTGCCAGCAGTTTAGAGGGGGTAAGGGGCTACGAGCAGTACTTC CASSLEGVRGYEQYF - TRBJ2-7 TRBV25-1 - 15
TGTGCCAGTAAGCCCCGGGGGGGCTACGAGCAGTACTTC CASKPRGGYEQYF TRBD2 TRBJ2-7 TRBV7-2 - 13
TGTGCCAGTAGTATTTCAGGGGAGAACTATGGCTACACCTTC CASSISGENYGYTF - TRBJ1-2 TRBV19 - 14
TGTGCTAGCAGCTTAGAGGGGGCCAGCACAGATACGCAGTATTTT CASSLEGASTDTQYF TRBD1 TRBJ2-3 TRBV7-7 - 15
TGCGCCAGCAGCCAAGGCCCAGGGGACTACGAGCAGTACTTC CASSQGPGDYEQYF - TRBJ2-7 TRBV4-1 - 14
TGTGCCAGCAGACTTGGACTAGCGGTATACAATGAGCAGTTCTTC CASRLGLAVYNEQFF TRBD2 TRBJ2-1 TRBV27 once 15
TGTGCCAGTAGTATTAACATACAAAATCAGCCCCAGCATTTT CASSINIQNQPQHF - TRBJ1-5 TRBV19 - 14
TGTGCCAGCAGCCGGGACAGAGATAATGAAAAACTGTTTTTT CASSRDRDNEKLFF TRBD1 TRBJ1-4 TRBV2 - 14
TGTGCCAGCAGTCGTGACAGGGTAGTAGATGAGCAGTTCTTC CASSRDRVVDEQFF TRBD1 TRBJ2-1 TRBV28 - 14
TGTGCCACCAGCAGAGTCCCTAGACAGGGACCTTACAATGAGCAGTTCTTC CATSRVPRQGPYNEQFF TRBD1 TRBJ2-1 TRBV15 - 17
TGTGCCAGCAAGGGACTAGCGGGCTACACAGATACGCAGTATTTT CASKGLAGYTDTQYF TRBD2 TRBJ2-3 TRBV28 - 15
TGCGCCAGCAGCCCCCGGACAGGGGGAGAGACCCAGTACTTC CASSPRTGGETQYF TRBD1 TRBJ2-5 TRBV4-3 - 14